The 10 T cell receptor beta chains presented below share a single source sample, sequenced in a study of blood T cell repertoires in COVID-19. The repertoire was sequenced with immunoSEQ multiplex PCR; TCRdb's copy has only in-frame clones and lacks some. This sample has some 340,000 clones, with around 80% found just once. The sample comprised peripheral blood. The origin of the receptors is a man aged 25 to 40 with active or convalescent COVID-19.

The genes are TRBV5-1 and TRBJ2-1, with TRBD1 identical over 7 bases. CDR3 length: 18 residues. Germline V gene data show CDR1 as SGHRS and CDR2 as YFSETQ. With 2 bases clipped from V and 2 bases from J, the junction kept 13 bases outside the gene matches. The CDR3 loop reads CASSLPIFQTGTYNEQFF. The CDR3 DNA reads TGCGCCAGCAGCTTACCGATATTCCAGACAGGGACCTACAATGAGCAGTTCTTC.

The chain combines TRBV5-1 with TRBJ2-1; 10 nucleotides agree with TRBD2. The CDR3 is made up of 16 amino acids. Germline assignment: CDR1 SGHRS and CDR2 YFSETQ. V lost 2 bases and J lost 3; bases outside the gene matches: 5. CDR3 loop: CASSLISGGYYNEQFF. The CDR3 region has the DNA TGCGCCAGCAGCTTAATTAGCGGGGGGTACTACAATGAGCAGTTCTTC.

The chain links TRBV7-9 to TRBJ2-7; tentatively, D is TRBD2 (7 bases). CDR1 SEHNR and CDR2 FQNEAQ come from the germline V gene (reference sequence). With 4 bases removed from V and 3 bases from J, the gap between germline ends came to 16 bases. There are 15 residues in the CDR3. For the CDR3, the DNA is TGTGCCAGCAGCTCCTCCCGGGGGGCGGTCTACGAGCAGTACTTC. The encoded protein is CASSSSRGAVYEQYF.

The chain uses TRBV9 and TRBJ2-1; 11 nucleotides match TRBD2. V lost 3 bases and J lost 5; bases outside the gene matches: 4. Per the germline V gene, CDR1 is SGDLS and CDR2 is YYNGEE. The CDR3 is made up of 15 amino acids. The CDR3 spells CASSGGLAANNEQFF. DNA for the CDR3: TGTGCCAGCAGCGGGGGACTAGCGGCTAACAATGAGCAGTTCTTC.

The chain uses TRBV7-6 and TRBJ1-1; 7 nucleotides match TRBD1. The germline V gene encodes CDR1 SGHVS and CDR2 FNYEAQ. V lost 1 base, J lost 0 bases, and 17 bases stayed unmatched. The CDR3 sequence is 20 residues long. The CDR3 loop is CASSLGKEGAPPFLNTEAFF. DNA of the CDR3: TGTGCCAGCAGCTTAGGGAAGGAGGGGGCGCCTCCTTTTTTGAACACTGAAGCTTTCTTT. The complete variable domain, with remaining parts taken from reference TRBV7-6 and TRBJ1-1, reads GAGVSQSPRYKVTKRGQDVALRCDPISGHVSLYWYRQALGQGPEFLTYFNYEAQQDKSGLPNDRFSAERPEGSISTLTIQRTEQRDSAMYRCASSLGKEGAPPFLNTEAFFGQGTRLTVV.

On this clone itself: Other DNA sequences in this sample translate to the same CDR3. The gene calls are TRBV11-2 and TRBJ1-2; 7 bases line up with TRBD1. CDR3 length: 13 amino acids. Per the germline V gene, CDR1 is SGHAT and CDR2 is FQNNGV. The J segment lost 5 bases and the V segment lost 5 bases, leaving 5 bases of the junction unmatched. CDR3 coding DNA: TGTGCCAGCAGCCGACAGGGCAATTATGGCTACACCTTC. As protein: CASSRQGNYGYTF. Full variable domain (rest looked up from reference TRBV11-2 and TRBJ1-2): EAGVAQSPRYKIIEKRQSVAFWCNPISGHATLYWYQQILGQGPKLLIQFQNNGVVDDSQLPKDRFSAERLKGVDSTLKIQPAKLEDSAVYLCASSRQGNYGYTFGSGTRLTVV.

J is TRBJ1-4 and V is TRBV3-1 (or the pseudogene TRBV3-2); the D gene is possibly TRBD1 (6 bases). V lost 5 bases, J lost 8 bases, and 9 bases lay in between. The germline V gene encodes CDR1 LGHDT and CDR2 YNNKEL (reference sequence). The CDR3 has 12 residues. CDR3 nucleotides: TGTGCCAGCAGCAAGGGGGGGGAAAAACTGTTTTTT. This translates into CASSKGGEKLFF.

The DNA for the CDR3 is TGCGCCAGCAGCTTGGACAGAGAAAATTCACCCCTCCACTTT. The encoded protein is CASSLDRENSPLHF. This chain connects TRBV5-1 to TRBJ1-6, with unresolved D. Trimming shortened V by 0 bases and J by 7 bases, and 8 bases separated the two germline ends. CDR3 length equals 14 residues. In germline, CDR1 is SGHRS, CDR2 YFSETQ.

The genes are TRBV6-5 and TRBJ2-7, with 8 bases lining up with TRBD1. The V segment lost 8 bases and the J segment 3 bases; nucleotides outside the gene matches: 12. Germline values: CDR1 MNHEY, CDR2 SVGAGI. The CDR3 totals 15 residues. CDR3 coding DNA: TGTGCCAGCGATCGTTCCAGGGGGCTCAGCTACGAGCAGTACTTC. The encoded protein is CASDRSRGLSYEQYF.

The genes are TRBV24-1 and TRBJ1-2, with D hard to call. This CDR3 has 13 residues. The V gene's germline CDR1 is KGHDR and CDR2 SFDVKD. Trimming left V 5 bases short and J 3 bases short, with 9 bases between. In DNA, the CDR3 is TGTGCCACCAGTGCCGAGGAACACTATGGCTACACCTTC. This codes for CATSAEEHYGYTF.